This passage covers 11 T cell receptor beta chains from one sample sequenced in a study of blood T cells in healthy people across ages. A J-beta primer mix and a sample-barcoded 5' primer were used in a second PCR of roughly 7 to 12 cycles. Via MiXCR, TCRdb re-called the 5' RACE reads, giving one row per CDR3 protein. The profile covers 700,000 to 850,000 distinct CDR3 sequences, with 30% to 45% appearing a single time and roughly 13% taken by the ten largest. Sequenced input: blood. Every receptor here comes from a man aged 18 to 29 in good health.

This clonotype appeared a few times. The rearrangement joins TRBV24-1 to TRBJ2-3; tentatively, D is TRBD2 (5 bases). Germline V lookup: CDR1 KGHDR, CDR2 SFDVKD. Trimming stripped 2 bases from V and 7 bases from J, with 12 bases between. The CDR3 runs 14 residues. CDR3: CATSDSGLTNTQYF. CDR3 sequence (DNA): TGTGCCACCAGTGATTCCGGACTGACAAATACGCAGTATTTT.

The V and J genes are TRBV9 and TRBJ1-2; D is undetermined. Trimming removed 4 bases at V and 2 bases at J, with 18 bases between. Germline CDR1 reads SGDLS; CDR2 reads YYNGEE. This CDR3 contains 16 residues. The CDR3 DNA is TGTGCCAGCAGCTCCCACCCCACAACTTCAAACTATGGCTACACCTTC. This gives the protein CASSSHPTTSNYGYTF.

The gene calls are TRBV20-1 and TRBJ2-7; D remains ambiguous. V was shortened by 6 bases and J by 0 bases, with 15 bases between the two germline ends. The CDR3 loop spans 14 amino acids. Germline CDR1 reads DFQATT; CDR2 reads SNEGSKA (reference sequence). CDR3 region: CSAPTRPNSYEQYF. The CDR3 bases are TGCAGTGCCCCCACCAGGCCGAACTCCTACGAGCAGTACTTC.

The chain uses TRBV7-2 and TRBJ2-7; 7 nucleotides align to TRBD1. Trimming at V came to 4 bases and at J to 7 bases, leaving 7 bases not matched to a gene. This CDR3 is built from 13 residues. Per the germline V gene, CDR1 is SGHTA and CDR2 is FQGNSA. This chain's CDR3 is CASSSRQGREQYF. CDR3 DNA: TGTGCCAGCAGCTCTCGACAGGGAAGGGAGCAGTACTTC.

The chain couples TRBV7-3 to TRBJ2-1, with unresolved D. This CDR3 comprises 15 residues. V lost 3 bases to trimming and J lost 9 bases, with 18 bases between them. In germline, CDR1 is SGHTA, CDR2 FQGTGA. Here the CDR3 DNA reads TGTGCCAGCAGCTTCGAACCGGGCCCATCCGCTGAGCAGTTCTTC. Encoded protein: CASSFEPGPSAEQFF.

In the case of this clonotype: The junction differs from germline at one of its ends, possibly a read error. CDR3 nucleotide sequence: TGTGCCGGCAGTTTACTGGGACGGGAAGCTTTCTTT. Protein sequence: CAGSLLGREAFF. V usage is TRBV12-3 or TRBV12-4 and J usage is TRBJ1-1, with a weak D call TRBD1 (5 bases). The CDR3 consists of 12 residues.

This chain connects TRBV5-1 to TRBJ2-2; D remains unclear. The germline gives CDR1 SGHRS, CDR2 YFSETQ. The CDR3 runs 14 residues. Trimming shortened V by 0 bases and J by 3 bases, and 6 bases separated the two germline ends. CDR3: CASSLESYTGELFF. DNA for the CDR3: TGCGCCAGCAGCTTGGAGAGTTACACCGGGGAGCTGTTTTTT.

The gene calls are TRBV14 and TRBJ2-3; maybe TRBD1 (6 bases). The V gene's germline CDR1 is SGHDN and CDR2 FVKESK. The CDR3 runs to 15 residues. V was trimmed by 0 bases and J by 2 bases, leaving 9 bases between them. CDR3 coding DNA: TGTGCCAGCAGCCAAGACCCAGGGGCCACAGATACGCAGTATTTT. Translating gives CASSQDPGATDTQYF.

This clonotype has only a few counts. V usage is TRBV10-3 and J usage is TRBJ2-1; D is unclear. Germline CDR1 reads ENHRY; CDR2 reads SYGVKD. Trimming removed 4 bases at V and 6 bases at J, with 7 bases between. The CDR3 contains 12 residues. The chain's CDR3 is CAISGTSNEQFF. CDR3 in DNA: TGTGCCATCAGTGGTACAAGCAATGAGCAGTTCTTC.

The rearrangement joins TRBV4-2 to TRBJ2-3, with 8 bases fitting TRBD2. This CDR3 contains 18 residues. The V gene end was trimmed by 0 bases and the J gene end by 2 bases; junction bases not matched to a gene: 10. CDR1 and CDR2 (germline): LGHNA, YNFKEQ. The CDR3 DNA reads as TGTGCCAGCAGCCAAGATCAAAGGACTAGCAGATTCACAGATACGCAGTATTTT. This gives the protein CASSQDQRTSRFTDTQYF.

Many counts were recorded for this clonotype. The rearrangement links TRBV6-5 to TRBJ2-3; 9 bases agree with TRBD1. Trimming removed 5 bases from V and 2 bases from J; junction bases left unmatched: 11. CDR3 length equals 17 residues. Looked up from germline, CDR1 is MNHEY and CDR2 is SVGAGI. The CDR3 loop reads CASSNPGQGFLTDTQYF. The CDR3 region has the DNA TGTGCCAGCAGTAACCCGGGACAGGGTTTTCTCACAGATACGCAGTATTTT.